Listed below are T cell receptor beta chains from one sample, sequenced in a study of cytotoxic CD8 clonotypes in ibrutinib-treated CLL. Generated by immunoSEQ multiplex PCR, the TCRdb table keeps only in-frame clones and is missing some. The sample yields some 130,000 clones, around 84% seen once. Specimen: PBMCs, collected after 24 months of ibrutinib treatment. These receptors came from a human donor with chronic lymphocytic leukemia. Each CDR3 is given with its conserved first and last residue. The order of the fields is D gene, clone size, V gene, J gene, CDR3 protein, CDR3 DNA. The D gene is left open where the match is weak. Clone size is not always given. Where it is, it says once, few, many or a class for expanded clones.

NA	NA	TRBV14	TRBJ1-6	CASSPAGYNSPLHF	TGTGCCAGCAGCCCGGCCGGGTATAATTCACCCCTCCACTTT
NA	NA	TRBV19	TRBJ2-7	CASGYDYEQYF	TGTGCCAGTGGGTACGACTACGAGCAGTACTTC
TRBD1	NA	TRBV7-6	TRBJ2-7	CASSLALGTGVREQYF	TGTGCCAGCAGCTTAGCCCTTGGGACAGGGGTACGGGAGCAGTACTTC
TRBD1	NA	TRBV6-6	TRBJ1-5	CASRKQGMGQPQHF	TGTGCCAGCAGGAAACAGGGGATGGGGCAGCCCCAGCATTTT
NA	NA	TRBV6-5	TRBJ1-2	CASSYSSRNYGYTF	TGTGCCAGCAGTTACTCATCCCGGAACTATGGCTACACCTTC
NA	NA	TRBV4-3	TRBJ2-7	CASSQGRRAYEQYF	TGCGCCAGCAGCCAGGGGAGGAGGGCTTACGAGCAGTACTTC
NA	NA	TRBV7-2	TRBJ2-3	CASSLGELSSTQYF	TGTGCCAGCAGCTTAGGGGAGCTGTCAAGTACGCAGTATTTT
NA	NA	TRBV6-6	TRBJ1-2	CASSYSGRGDYGYTF	TGTGCCAGCAGTTACTCTGGACGCGGGGACTATGGCTACACCTTC
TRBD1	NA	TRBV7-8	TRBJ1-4	CASSSRGRANEKLFF	TGTGCCAGCAGCTCCAGGGGGCGGGCTAATGAAAAACTGTTTTTT
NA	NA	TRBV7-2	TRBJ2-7	CASSLVHSIAYEQYF	TGTGCCAGCAGCTTAGTCCACTCCATAGCCTACGAGCAGTACTTC
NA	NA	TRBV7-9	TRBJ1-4	CASSLGHTNEKLFF	TGTGCCAGCAGCTTAGGCCACACTAATGAAAAACTGTTTTTT
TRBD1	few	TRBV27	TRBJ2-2	CASSLFGTGSYTGELFF	TGTGCCAGCAGTTTATTTGGGACAGGGAGTTACACCGGGGAGCTGTTTTTT
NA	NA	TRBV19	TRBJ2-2	CASSNLGTGELFF	TGTGCCAGTAGTAACCTAGGCACCGGGGAGCTGTTTTTT
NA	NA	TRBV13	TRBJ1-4	CASRRGYEKLFF	TGTGCCAGCCGGAGGGGTTATGAAAAACTGTTTTTT
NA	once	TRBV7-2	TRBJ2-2	CASSLADTGELFF	TGTGCCAGCAGCTTAGCAGACACCGGGGAGCTGTTTTTT
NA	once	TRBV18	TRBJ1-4	CASSPTASNEKLFF	TGTGCCAGCTCACCGACAGCTAGTAATGAAAAACTGTTTTTT
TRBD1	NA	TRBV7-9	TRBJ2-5	CASSAPGQGQETQYF	TGTGCCAGCAGCGCACCGGGACAGGGGCAAGAGACCCAGTACTTC
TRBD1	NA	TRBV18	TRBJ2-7	CASSPLFAQGASHEQYF	TGTGCCAGCTCACCACTTTTCGCTCAGGGGGCGTCCCACGAGCAGTACTTC
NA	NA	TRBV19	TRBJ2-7	CASRGADDEQYF	TGTGCCAGTCGGGGGGCCGATGACGAGCAGTACTTC
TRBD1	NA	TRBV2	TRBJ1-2	CASSGDSQEDGYTF	TGTGCCAGCAGTGGGGACAGTCAGGAGGATGGCTACACCTTC
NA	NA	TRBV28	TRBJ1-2	CASSLTTANYGYTF	TGTGCCAGCAGTTTAACGACAGCTAACTATGGCTACACCTTC
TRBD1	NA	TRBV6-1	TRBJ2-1	CASKHLRDSSLEQFF	TGTGCCAGCAAGCACCTCCGGGACAGTTCCTTGGAGCAGTTCTTC
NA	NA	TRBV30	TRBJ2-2	CAWERGVDTGELFF	TGTGCCTGGGAGCGAGGTGTAGACACCGGGGAGCTGTTTTTT
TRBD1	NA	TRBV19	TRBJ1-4	CASSIAGTGVEEKLFF	TGTGCCAGTAGTATAGCTGGGACAGGGGTGGAGGAAAAACTGTTTTTT
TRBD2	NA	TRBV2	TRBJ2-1	CASILELAGGELYNEQFF	TGTGCCAGCATTCTTGAACTAGCGGGGGGGGAACTTTACAATGAGCAGTTCTTC
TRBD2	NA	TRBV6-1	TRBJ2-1	CAGIGGASYNEQFF	TGTGCCGGGATCGGGGGGGCGTCCTACAATGAGCAGTTCTTC
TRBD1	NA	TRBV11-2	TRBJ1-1	CASSIDRGTEAFF	TGTGCCAGCAGCATAGACAGGGGCACTGAAGCTTTCTTT
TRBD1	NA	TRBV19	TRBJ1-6	CATGKAGTGGSPLHF	TGTGCCACCGGAAAAGCCGGGACAGGGGGGTCACCCCTCCACTTT
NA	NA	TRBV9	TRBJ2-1	CASSVTGRGEQFF	TGTGCCAGCAGCGTAACAGGGCGAGGCGAGCAGTTCTTC
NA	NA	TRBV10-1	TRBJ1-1	CASIASGGTEAFF	TGCGCCAGCATAGCCTCGGGGGGCACTGAAGCTTTCTTT
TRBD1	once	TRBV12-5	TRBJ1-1	CASGFHPSGTVNTEAFF	TGTGCTAGTGGTTTCCACCCGTCCGGGACAGTGAACACTGAAGCTTTCTTT
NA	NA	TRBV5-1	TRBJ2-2	CASSLEQVYTGELFF	TGCGCCAGCAGCTTGGAGCAGGTGTACACCGGGGAGCTGTTTTTT
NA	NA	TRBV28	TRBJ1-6	CASSLYGVGIPRNSPLHF	TGTGCCAGCAGTTTATATGGGGTCGGGATACCGAGAAATTCACCCCTCCACTTT
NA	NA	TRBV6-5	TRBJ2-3	CASSYQGRGTDTQYF	TGTGCCAGCAGTTATCAGGGCAGGGGCACAGATACGCAGTATTTT
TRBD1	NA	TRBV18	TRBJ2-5	CASSPRDRRKETQYF	TGTGCCAGCTCACCAAGGGACAGGAGAAAAGAGACCCAGTACTTC
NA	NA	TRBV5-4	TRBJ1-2	CASSQDVSGTAYGYTF	TGCGCCAGCAGCCAAGATGTTAGTGGGACGGCCTATGGCTACACCTTC
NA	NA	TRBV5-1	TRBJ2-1	CASSLGQGNEQFF	TGCGCCAGCAGCTTGGGTCAGGGTAATGAGCAGTTCTTC
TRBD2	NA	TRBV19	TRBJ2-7	CASSPSSGGAYEQYF	TGTGCCAGTAGTCCATCTAGCGGGGGGGCTTACGAGCAGTACTTC
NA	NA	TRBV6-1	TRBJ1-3	CASTGGLSSGNTIYF	TGTGCCAGCACCGGCGGGTTGAGCTCTGGAAACACCATATATTTT
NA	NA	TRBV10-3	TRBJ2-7	CAISEDAPGHPNYEQYF	TGTGCCATCAGTGAAGATGCTCCGGGACACCCTAACTACGAGCAGTACTTC
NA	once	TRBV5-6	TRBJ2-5	CASSLVHREETQYF	TGTGCCAGCAGCTTGGTTCACAGGGAAGAGACCCAGTACTTC
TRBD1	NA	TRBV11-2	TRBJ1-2	CASSFRGGYTF	TGTGCCAGCAGCTTCAGGGGGGGCTACACCTTC
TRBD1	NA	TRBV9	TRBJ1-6	CASSVDPVGTGYSPLHF	TGTGCCAGCAGCGTAGACCCGGTTGGGACAGGATACTCACCCCTCCACTTT
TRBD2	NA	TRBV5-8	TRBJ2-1	CASSLSGGSYNEQFF	TGTGCCAGCAGCCTAAGCGGGGGATCCTACAATGAGCAGTTCTTC
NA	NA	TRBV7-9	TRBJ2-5	CASSYLGGGETQYF	TGTGCCAGCAGCTACCTTGGGGGCGGGGAGACCCAGTACTTC